This record looks at one T cell receptor (beta chain) sequence and its context. No antigen is known for it. Study-level points and caveats: Greatest tumor Treg TCR overlap was with tumor naive CD4+ cells.

TCRdb recomputed calls from the 5' RACE reads with MiXCR, one row per CDR3 protein. The profile shows 6,000 to 7,500 distinct CDR3 sequences, about three quarters of them singletons. CDR1 and CDR2 (germline): SGHVS, FQNEAQ. This CDR3 region has 14 residues. V was cut by 0 bases and J by 9 bases, with 9 bases left in between. The sorted Tregs were CD4+CD25+CD127-/low cells. The specimen was tumor-infiltrating Tregs sorted from the breast tumor. The chain uses TRBV7-8 and TRBJ1-6; D not resolved. The receptor comes from a female donor with breast cancer. Here the CDR3 DNA reads TGTGCCAGCAGCTTAGCGCTTCCGGGTTCACCCCTCCACTTT. Translated: CASSLALPGSPLHF.